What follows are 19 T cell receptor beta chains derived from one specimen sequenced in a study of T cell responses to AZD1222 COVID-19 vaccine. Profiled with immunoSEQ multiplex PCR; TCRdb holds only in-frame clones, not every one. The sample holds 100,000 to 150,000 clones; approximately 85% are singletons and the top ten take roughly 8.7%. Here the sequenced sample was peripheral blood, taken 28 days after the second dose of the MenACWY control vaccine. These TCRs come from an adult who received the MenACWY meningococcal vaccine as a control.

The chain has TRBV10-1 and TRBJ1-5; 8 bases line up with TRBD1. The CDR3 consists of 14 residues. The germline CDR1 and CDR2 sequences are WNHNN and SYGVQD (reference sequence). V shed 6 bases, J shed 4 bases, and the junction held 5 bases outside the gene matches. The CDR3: CASREDRENQPQHF. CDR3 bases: TGCGCCAGCAGGGAGGACAGGGAAAATCAGCCCCAGCATTTT.

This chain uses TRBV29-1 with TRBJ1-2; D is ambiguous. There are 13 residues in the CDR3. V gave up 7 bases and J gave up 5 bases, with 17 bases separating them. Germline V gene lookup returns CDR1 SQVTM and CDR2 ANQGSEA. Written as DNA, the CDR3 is TGCAGCGCCCGGCGAGAACTCAGATATGGCTACACCTTC. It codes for CSARRELRYGYTF. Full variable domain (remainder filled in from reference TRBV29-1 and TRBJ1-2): SAVISQKPSRDICQRGTSLTIQCQVDSQVTMMFWYRQQPGQSLTLIATANQGSEATYESGFVIDKFPISRPNLTFSTLTVSNMSPEDSSIYLCSARRELRYGYTFGSGTRLTVV.

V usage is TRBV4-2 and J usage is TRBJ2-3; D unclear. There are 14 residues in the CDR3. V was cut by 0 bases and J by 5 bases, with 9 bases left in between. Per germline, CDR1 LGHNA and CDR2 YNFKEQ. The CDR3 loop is CASSQELLGDTQYF. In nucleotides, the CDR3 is TGTGCCAGCAGCCAAGAACTGCTGGGAGATACGCAGTATTTT.

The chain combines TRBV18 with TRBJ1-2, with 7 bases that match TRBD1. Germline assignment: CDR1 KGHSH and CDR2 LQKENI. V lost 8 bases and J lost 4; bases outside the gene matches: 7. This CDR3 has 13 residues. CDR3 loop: CASTQGEGYGYTF. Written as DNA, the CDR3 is TGTGCCAGCACCCAGGGGGAAGGCTATGGCTACACCTTC.

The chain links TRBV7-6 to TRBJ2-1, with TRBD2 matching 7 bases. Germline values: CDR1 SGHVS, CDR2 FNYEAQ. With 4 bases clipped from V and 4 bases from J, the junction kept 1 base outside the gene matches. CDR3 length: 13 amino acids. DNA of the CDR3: TGTGCCAGCAGCTCTAGCGGATACAATGAGCAGTTCTTC. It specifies CASSSSGYNEQFF.

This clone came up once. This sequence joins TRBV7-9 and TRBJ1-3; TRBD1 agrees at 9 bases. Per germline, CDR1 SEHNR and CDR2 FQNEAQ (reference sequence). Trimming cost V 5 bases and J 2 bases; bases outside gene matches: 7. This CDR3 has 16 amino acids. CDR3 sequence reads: CASSAGQGTAGNTIYF. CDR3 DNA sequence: TGTGCCAGCAGCGCCGGACAGGGGACTGCTGGAAACACCATATATTTT.

The CDR3 nucleotides are TGTGCCAGCAGCCCGACCGGACCTACGTCCGGCAATGAGCAGTTCTTC. It translates to CASSPTGPTSGNEQFF. The chain has TRBV7-3 and TRBJ2-1, with D hard to call. Germline V gene lookup returns CDR1 SGHTA and CDR2 FQGTGA. V shed 5 bases and J shed 6 bases, with 20 bases lying between them. This CDR3 region has 16 residues.

CDR3 residues: CASSLHWEGGKRYF. The DNA of the CDR3 is TGTGCCAGCAGTTTACATTGGGAGGGGGGGAAACGGTATTTT. This rearrangement joins TRBV28 to TRBJ2-3; perhaps TRBD2 as D (7 bases). The ends were cut back, 2 bases at V and 14 bases at J, with 20 bases in the middle. The CDR3 spans 14 residues. In germline, CDR1 is MDHEN, CDR2 SYDVKM. The full variable domain, with the rest looked up from reference TRBV28 and TRBJ2-3, is DVKVTQSSRYLVKRTGEKVFLECVQDMDHENMFWYRQDPGLGLRLIYFSYDVKMKEKGDIPEGYSVSREKKERFSLILESASTNQTSMYLCASSLHWEGGKRYFGPGTRLTVL.

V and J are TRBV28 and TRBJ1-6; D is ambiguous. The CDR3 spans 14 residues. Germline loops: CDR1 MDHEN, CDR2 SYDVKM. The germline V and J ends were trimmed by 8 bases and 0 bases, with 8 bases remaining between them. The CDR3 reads CASRPSSYNSPLHF. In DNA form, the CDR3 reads TGTGCCAGCCGCCCGAGCTCCTATAATTCACCCCTCCACTTT.

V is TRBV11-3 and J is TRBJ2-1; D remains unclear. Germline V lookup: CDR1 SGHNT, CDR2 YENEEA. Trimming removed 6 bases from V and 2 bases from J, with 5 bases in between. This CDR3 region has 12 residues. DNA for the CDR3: TGTGCCAGCAGTCGCACCTACAATGAGCAGTTCTTC. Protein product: CASSRTYNEQFF.

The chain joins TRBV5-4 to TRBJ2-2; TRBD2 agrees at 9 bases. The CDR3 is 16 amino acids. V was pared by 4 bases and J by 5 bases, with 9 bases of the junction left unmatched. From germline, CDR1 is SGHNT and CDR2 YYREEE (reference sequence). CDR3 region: CASSRVAGVFTGELFF. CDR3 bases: TGTGCCAGCAGCCGAGTAGCGGGAGTATTTACCGGGGAGCTGTTTTTT. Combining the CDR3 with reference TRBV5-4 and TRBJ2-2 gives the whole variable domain ETGVTQSPTHLIKTRGQQVTLRCSSQSGHNTVSWYQQALGQGPQFIFQYYREEENGRGNFPPRFSGLQFPNYSSELNVNALELDDSALYLCASSRVAGVFTGELFFGEGSRLTVL.

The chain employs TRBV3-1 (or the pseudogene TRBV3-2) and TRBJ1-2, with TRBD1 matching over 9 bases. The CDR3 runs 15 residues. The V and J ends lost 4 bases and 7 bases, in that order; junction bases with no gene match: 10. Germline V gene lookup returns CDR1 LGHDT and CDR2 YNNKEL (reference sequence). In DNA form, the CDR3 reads TGTGCCAGCAGCCCGAGGGGACAGGGTCTCAGTGGCTACACCTTC. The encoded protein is CASSPRGQGLSGYTF.

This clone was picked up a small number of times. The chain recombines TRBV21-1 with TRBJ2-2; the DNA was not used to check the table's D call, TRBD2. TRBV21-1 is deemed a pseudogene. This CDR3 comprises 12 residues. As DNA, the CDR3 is TGTGCCAGCAGGAGAGAGGGCGGGGAGCTGTTTTTT. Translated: CASRREGGELFF.

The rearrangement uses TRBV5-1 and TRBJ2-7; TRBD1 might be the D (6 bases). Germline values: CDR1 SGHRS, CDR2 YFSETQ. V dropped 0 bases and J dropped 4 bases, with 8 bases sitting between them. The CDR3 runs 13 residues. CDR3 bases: TGCGCCAGCAGCTTGGGAGACAGGTACGAGCAGTACTTC. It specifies CASSLGDRYEQYF.

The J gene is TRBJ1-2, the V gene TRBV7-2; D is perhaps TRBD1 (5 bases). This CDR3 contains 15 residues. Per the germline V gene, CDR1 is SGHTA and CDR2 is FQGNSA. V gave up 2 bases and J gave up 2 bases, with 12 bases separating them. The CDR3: CASSLPGGINYGYTF. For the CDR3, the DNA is TGTGCCAGCAGCTTACCGGGGGGGATCAACTATGGCTACACCTTC.

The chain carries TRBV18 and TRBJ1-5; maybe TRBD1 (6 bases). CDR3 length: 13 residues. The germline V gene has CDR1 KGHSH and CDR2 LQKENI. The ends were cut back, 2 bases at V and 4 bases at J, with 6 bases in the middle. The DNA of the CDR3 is TGTGCCAGCTCACCAGGACAGAATCAGCCCCAGCATTTT. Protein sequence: CASSPGQNQPQHF.

CDR3 nucleotides: TGTGCCAGTAGTATTAATCGAGGACAGGGTATAGCCGGGGAGCTGTTTTTT. Encoded protein: CASSINRGQGIAGELFF. The chain employs TRBV19 and TRBJ2-2; 8 bases match TRBD1. J lost 6 bases, V lost 3 bases, and 12 bases had no gene match. The V gene's germline CDR1 is LNHDA and CDR2 SQIVND (reference sequence). The CDR3 extends over 17 amino acids.

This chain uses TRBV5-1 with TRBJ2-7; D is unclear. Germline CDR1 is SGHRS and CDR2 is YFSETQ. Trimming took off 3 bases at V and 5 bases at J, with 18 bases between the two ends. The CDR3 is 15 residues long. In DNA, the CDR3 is TGCGCCAGCAGCTCAATGAACTGGGGTATGGACGAGCAGTACTTC. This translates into CASSSMNWGMDEQYF.

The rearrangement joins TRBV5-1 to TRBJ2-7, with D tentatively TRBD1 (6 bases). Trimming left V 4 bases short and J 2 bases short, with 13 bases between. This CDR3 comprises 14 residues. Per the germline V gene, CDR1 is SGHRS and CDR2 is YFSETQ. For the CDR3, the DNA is TGCGCCAGCAGCCTGCAGGGGAACACCTACGAGCAGTACTTC. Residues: CASSLQGNTYEQYF.